Following are 26 T cell receptor beta chains from one sample sequenced in a study of T cells after yellow fever vaccination. TCRdb independently ran MiXCR on the 5' RACE reads; one entry per CDR3 protein. The sample holds some 600,000 distinct CDR3 sequences; 17% are singletons and the top ten take around a sixth. Specimen: PBMCs, collected roughly 5 days after the first yellow fever vaccination. The receptor source for this set is a man in his late teens or twenties who received the YFV17D yellow fever vaccine.

The chain combines TRBV7-2 with TRBJ2-5, with D uncertain. Germline-derived CDR1 and CDR2 are SGHTA and FQGNSA. This CDR3 comprises 12 residues. Trimming shortened V by 6 bases and J by 5 bases, and 10 bases separated the two germline ends. The CDR3 reads CASRYPSETQYF. In DNA, the CDR3 is TGTGCCAGCAGATACCCCTCGGAGACCCAGTACTTC. The full variable domain, rest sourced from reference TRBV7-2 and TRBJ2-5, is GAGVSQSPSNKVTEKGKDVELRCDPISGHTALYWYRQSLGQGLEFLIYFQGNSAPDKSGLPSDRFSAERTGGSVSTLTIQRTQQEDSAVYLCASRYPSETQYFGPGTRLLVL.

This chain uses TRBV4-2 with TRBJ2-4; 8 bases align to TRBD2. V shed 1 base, J shed 6 bases, and the junction held 8 bases outside the gene matches. Germline CDR1 reads LGHNA; CDR2 reads YNFKEQ. The CDR3 length is 16 residues. DNA of the CDR3: TGTGCCAGCAGCCAAGTTTCGGGGGGGCCTGGAAACATTCAGTACTTC. Translating gives CASSQVSGGPGNIQYF.

This chain connects TRBV7-2 to TRBJ1-5; D unclear. Germline CDR1 and CDR2: SGHTA and FQGNSA. V gave up 5 bases and J gave up 3 bases, with 17 bases separating them. This CDR3 contains 16 residues. The CDR3 bases are TGTGCCAGCAGCCAAAGGGTTATCGGCGACAATCAGCCCCAGCATTTT. It translates to CASSQRVIGDNQPQHF.

The chain recombines TRBV2 with TRBJ2-7; D ambiguous. Germline V lookup: CDR1 SNHLY, CDR2 FYNNEI. The ends were cut back, 3 bases at V and 3 bases at J, with 6 bases in the middle. The CDR3 consists of 12 residues. The CDR3 region is CASSEGHYEQYF. The CDR3 DNA reads as TGTGCCAGCAGTGAGGGTCACTACGAGCAGTACTTC.

The genes are TRBV10-3 and TRBJ2-3; 11 positions agree with TRBD2. The CDR3 extends over 15 amino acids. Germline V gives CDR1 ENHRY, CDR2 SYGVKD. Unmatched junction bases numbered 1, after V lost 5 bases and J lost 0 bases. The CDR3 coding sequence is TGTGCCATCAGTCGACTAGCGGGGAGCACAGATACGCAGTATTTT. Residues: CAISRLAGSTDTQYF.

This rearrangement joins TRBV27 to TRBJ1-1; D unclear. V lost 3 bases, J lost 1 base, and 9 bases lay in between. The CDR3 is 14 residues long. The germline CDR1 and CDR2 sequences are MNHEY and SMNVEV (reference sequence). CDR3 sequence reads: CASSFTRTNTEAFF. The DNA for the CDR3 is TGTGCCAGCAGTTTTACGCGGACGAACACTGAAGCTTTCTTT.

In its sample, this clonotype was seen a few times. The CDR3 coding sequence is TGTGCCAGCAGGGAGTCCACTGAAGCTTTCTTT. Encoded protein: CASRESTEAFF. The chain combines TRBV2 with TRBJ1-1; D unresolved. The CDR3 has 11 residues. Trimming took 6 bases from V and 4 from J, leaving 6 bases between them. Germline lookup yields CDR1 SNHLY and CDR2 FYNNEI.

The genes are TRBV2 and TRBJ2-7; either TRBD1 or TRBD2 may fit D (7 bases each). The germline V and J ends were trimmed by 11 bases and 6 bases, with 20 bases remaining between them. This CDR3 has 13 residues. The germline V gene has CDR1 SNHLY and CDR2 FYNNEI. CDR3 sequence: CARGEGAGGEQYV. DNA for the CDR3: TGTGCCCGCGGGGAGGGGGCCGGGGGCGAGCAGTACGTC.

A few counts support this clonotype. V gene TRBV5-1 combines with J gene TRBJ2-1, with TRBD2 as a possible D gene (5 bases). Per germline, CDR1 SGHRS and CDR2 YFSETQ. This CDR3 is 14 amino acids long. V was shortened by 5 bases and J by 6 bases, with 15 bases between the two germline ends. CDR3 coding DNA: TGCGCCAGCAGTTTAGGGAGTTTGGGCAATGAGCAGTTCTTC. Translating gives CASSLGSLGNEQFF. Variable domain in full (rest from reference TRBV5-1 and TRBJ2-1): KAGVTQTPRYLIKTRGQQVTLSCSPISGHRSVSWYQQTPGQGLQFLFEYFSETQRNKGNFPGRFSGRQFSNSRSEMNVSTLELGDSALYLCASSLGSLGNEQFFGPGTRLTVL.

Ten or more counts support this clonotype. The V call is TRBV5-1, the J call TRBJ2-3; D remains unclear. V lost 4 bases and J lost 6, with 15 bases in between. The CDR3 runs to 14 residues. Germline CDR1 and CDR2: SGHRS and YFSETQ. CDR3 sequence: CASSEKDSLDTQYF. Here the CDR3 DNA reads TGCGCCAGCAGCGAGAAAGACTCCCTGGATACGCAGTATTTT. The full variable domain, with the rest looked up from reference TRBV5-1 and TRBJ2-3, is KAGVTQTPRYLIKTRGQQVTLSCSPISGHRSVSWYQQTPGQGLQFLFEYFSETQRNKGNFPGRFSGRQFSNSRSEMNVSTLELGDSALYLCASSEKDSLDTQYFGPGTRLTVL.

This clonotype came up a few times. The V and J genes are TRBV20-1 and TRBJ2-5; weak D call: TRBD2 (5 bases). This CDR3 spans 15 amino acids. Germline V gene sequence: CDR1 DFQATT, CDR2 SNEGSKA (reference sequence). Between the trimmed V and J ends, which lost 0 bases and 4 bases, there was a span of 15 bases. This CDR3 is CSARDRAGVGETQYF. The CDR3 DNA reads as TGCAGTGCTAGAGATCGGGCCGGGGTCGGAGAGACCCAGTACTTC.

The chain combines TRBV7-2 with TRBJ2-7; D may be TRBD2 (7 bases). This CDR3 spans 14 amino acids. Germline V gene sequence: CDR1 SGHTA, CDR2 FQGNSA. Trimming left V 5 bases short and J 3 bases short, with 14 bases between. Written as DNA, the CDR3 is TGTGCCAGCAGCGCACCGGGGGGCCACTACGAGCAGTACTTC. Amino acids: CASSAPGGHYEQYF.

The chain employs TRBV23-1 and TRBJ2-7, with D maybe TRBD1 (6 bases). Being an ORF, TRBV23-1 has a function that is uncertain. The CDR3 runs to 18 residues. V was cut by 0 bases and J by 2 bases, with 20 bases left in between. The CDR3 is CASSQSGTTGPQAYEQYV. The CDR3 DNA sequence: TGCGCCAGCAGTCAATCTGGGACGACAGGCCCCCAGGCCTACGAGCAGTACGTC.

The chain combines TRBV3-1 with TRBJ2-1; 12 bases map to TRBD2. The CDR3 runs to 17 residues. V shed 1 base and J 7 bases; nucleotides not matched to a gene: 8. Germline V gene sequence: CDR1 LGHDT, CDR2 YNNKEL (reference sequence). The CDR3 nucleotides are TGTGCCAGCAGCCAAGTCCCCCCTAGCGGGGGGGCAAATGAGCAGTTCTTC. Its protein is CASSQVPPSGGANEQFF.

This clonotype was seen ten or more times. The chain joins TRBV27 to TRBJ2-7; no clear D gene. This CDR3 contains 13 residues. Germline V gene data show CDR1 as MNHEY and CDR2 as SMNVEV (reference sequence). Trimming shortened V by 5 bases and J by 1 base, and 9 bases separated the two germline ends. For the CDR3, the DNA is TGTGCCAGCAGTCACGGGCCATCCTACGAGCAGTACGTC. Translating gives CASSHGPSYEQYV.

The sample holds a few counts of this clonotype. The chain employs TRBV5-5 and TRBJ2-2; D is uncertain. V was pared by 2 bases and J by 1 base, with 9 bases between. The CDR3 is made up of 15 amino acids. The germline gives CDR1 SGHKS, CDR2 YYEKEE (reference sequence). The CDR3 region has the DNA TGTGCCAGCAGCTTCTTCACGGTGAACACCGGGGAGCTGTTTTTT. It encodes CASSFFTVNTGELFF.

This clonotype was counted only a few times. This rearrangement joins TRBV4-1 to TRBJ1-4; 9 bases agree with TRBD1. Germline CDR1 is MGHRA and CDR2 is YSYEKL. The CDR3 consists of 15 residues. Germline trimming cut 4 bases from V and 4 bases from J; bases unmatched to any gene: 4. Here the CDR3 reads CASSRTGGLNEKLFF. CDR3 coding DNA: TGCGCCAGCAGCCGAACAGGGGGCCTTAATGAAAAACTGTTTTTT.

J is TRBJ2-1 and V is TRBV6-1, with D perhaps matching TRBD1 (8 bases). From germline, CDR1 is MNHNS and CDR2 SASEGT. The CDR3 extends over 14 amino acids. Between the trimmed V and J ends, which lost 6 bases and 5 bases, there was a span of 14 bases. The CDR3 DNA sequence: TGTGCCAGCAGAAACAGGGGGAGGGACAATGAGCAGTTCTTC. It encodes CASRNRGRDNEQFF.

A few counts support this clonotype. The chain combines TRBV4-1 with TRBJ2-1; perhaps TRBD1 as D (6 bases). The CDR3 has 16 amino acids. Trimming took off 3 bases at V and 4 bases at J, with 16 bases between the two ends. Germline lookup yields CDR1 MGHRA and CDR2 YSYEKL. CDR3 in DNA: TGCGCCAGCAGCCACGCAGACAGGAGCAAGTACAATGAGCAGTTCTTC. Its protein product is CASSHADRSKYNEQFF.

The CDR3 DNA follows: TGCGCCAGCAGCCAAGTGGGTACTGCCAAAAACATTCAGTACTTC. Translation gives CASSQVGTAKNIQYF. This rearrangement joins TRBV4-1 to TRBJ2-4, with D hard to call. The V end was cut by 1 base, the J end by 1 base, with 8 bases between. The CDR3 has 15 residues. Looked up from germline, CDR1 is MGHRA and CDR2 is YSYEKL.

The chain is built from TRBV6-1 and TRBJ2-2; TRBD1 is a possible D gene (6 bases). The germline gives CDR1 MNHNS, CDR2 SASEGT. With 6 bases removed from V and 0 bases from J, the gap between germline ends came to 11 bases. This CDR3 has 15 amino acids. The DNA for the CDR3 is TGTGCCAGCAGCAACAGGGATTCGAACACCGGGGAGCTGTTTTTT. This sequence encodes CASSNRDSNTGELFF.

J is TRBJ1-1 and V is TRBV6-1; 7 positions agree with TRBD1. Trimming removed 6 bases from V and 1 base from J; junction bases left unmatched: 5. This CDR3 has 14 amino acids. The germline V gene encodes CDR1 MNHNS and CDR2 SASEGT. DNA of the CDR3: TGTGCCAGCAGCCCGGACAGGCAGAACACTGAAGCTTTCTTT. Protein sequence: CASSPDRQNTEAFF.

This clonotype was found a few times. V usage is TRBV12-3 or TRBV12-4 and J usage is TRBJ1-2, with a possible D match to TRBD1 (5 bases). This CDR3 has 14 amino acids. V lost 11 bases to trimming and J lost 2 bases, with 18 bases between them. CDR3 coding DNA: TGTGCCTCTTTCGCCGGGGGAAGCAACTATGGCTACACCTTC. Protein product: CASFAGGSNYGYTF.

As to this clonotype: It may be a read error: a sequence one base away is much more abundant. The V and J genes are TRBV18 and TRBJ2-5; possibly TRBD1 for D (6 bases). The CDR3 covers 14 residues. Germline V gives CDR1 KGHSH, CDR2 LQKENI. The CDR3 DNA is TGTGCCAGCCAACCTCGGACAGACCAAGAGACCCAGAACTTC. Translation gives CASQPRTDQETQNF.

The V call is TRBV7-9, the J call TRBJ1-2, with 7 bases that match TRBD1. CDR3 length equals 15 residues. Unmatched junction bases numbered 13, after V lost 8 bases and J lost 4 bases. Germline V lookup: CDR1 SEHNR, CDR2 FQNEAQ (reference sequence). CDR3 protein: CASGPRDRILYGYTF. The CDR3 DNA is TGTGCCAGCGGACCCCGGGACAGAATACTCTATGGCTACACCTTC.

This clonotype showed up many times. The rearrangement uses TRBV5-4 and TRBJ2-1, with TRBD2 matching over 13 bases. V lost 3 bases, J lost 9 bases, and 12 bases stayed unmatched. The CDR3 has 17 amino acids. Germline assignment: CDR1 SGHNT and CDR2 YYREEE (reference sequence). In nucleotides, the CDR3 is TGTGCCAGCAGCTCCGGGACTAGCGGGGAACGATCTGCTGAGCAGTTCTTC. Residues: CASSSGTSGERSAEQFF.